Listed here are 5 T cell receptor beta chains from one sample, sequenced in a study of OX40 agonist ivuxolimab in advanced cancers. This table comes from immunoSEQ multiplex PCR, and its TCRdb copy is limited to in-frame clones, with some not included. The table has 67,000 or so clones, roughly nine tenths seen once. Sequencing was performed on CD4+ or CD8+ T cells sorted from blood, taken in a trial of the OX40 agonist ivuxolimab. The receptors originated from an adult with an advanced solid tumor such as melanoma, head and neck, liver or kidney cancer.

Written as DNA, the CDR3 is TGTGCCAGCAGCTTAGGCGCCTTGGTAGGGAGAGAGACCCAGTACTTC. Its protein product is CASSLGALVGRETQYF. This chain uses TRBV7-8 with TRBJ2-5, with TRBD2 as a possible D gene (5 bases). Between the trimmed V and J ends, which lost 1 base and 4 bases, there was a span of 16 bases. CDR1 SGHVS and CDR2 FQNEAQ come from the germline V gene. The CDR3 length is 16 residues.

This clone was recorded once. This chain links TRBV11-2 with TRBJ2-5; TRBD1 is a possible D gene (5 bases). V was shortened by 3 bases and J by 4 bases, with 6 bases between the two germline ends. Germline V gives CDR1 SGHAT, CDR2 FQNNGV. The CDR3 loop spans 12 amino acids. CDR3 sequence: CASSFRGETQYF. CDR3 bases: TGTGCCAGCAGCTTTAGGGGAGAGACCCAGTACTTC.

The gene calls are TRBV6-6 and TRBJ2-5; possibly TRBD2 for D (5 bases). V was shortened by 6 bases and J by 5 bases, with 16 bases between the two germline ends. The CDR3 covers 14 residues. Germline values: CDR1 MNHNY, CDR2 SVGAGI (reference sequence). CDR3 sequence reads: CASSPPAVIETQYF. CDR3 DNA sequence: TGTGCCAGCAGCCCCCCAGCGGTTATCGAGACCCAGTACTTC.

J is TRBJ1-4 and V is TRBV19; maybe TRBD1 (6 bases). V shed 6 bases and J shed 5 bases, with 13 bases lying between them. The CDR3 extends over 14 amino acids. From germline, CDR1 is LNHDA and CDR2 SQIVND (reference sequence). The DNA for the CDR3 is TGTGCCAGTAGCCTGACAGGAGAGAATGAAAAACTGTTTTTT. Translation gives CASSLTGENEKLFF.

The rearrangement joins TRBV5-8 to TRBJ1-1, with 7 bases identical to TRBD1. Trimming removed 0 bases from V and 5 bases from J; junction bases left unmatched: 4. The CDR3 is 14 amino acids. CDR1 is SGHTS and CDR2 is YDEGEE in the germline V gene. The CDR3 is CASSLGRGRTEAFF. CDR3 DNA sequence: TGTGCCAGCAGCTTGGGTAGGGGGCGGACTGAAGCTTTCTTT.